One sample yielded the 15 T cell receptor beta chains listed below, sequenced in a study of PD-1 blockade in classical Hodgkin lymphoma. Here immunoSEQ multiplex PCR was the method, and the copy in TCRdb shows in-frame clones only, minus some. The sample yields more than 90,000 clones, around 80% seen once. Time point here: cycle 4 day 1 (C4D1), after 5 to 7 weeks of nivolumab. Patients all relapsed after autologous stem cell transplantation, and there was variation in brentuximab vedotin exposure. This specimen consisted of peripheral blood mononuclear cells (PBMCs), obtained before the fourth cycle of nivolumab. The receptors stem from a human donor with classical Hodgkin lymphoma.

The V call is TRBV12-5, the J call TRBJ1-2, with D uncertain. V was shortened by 6 bases and J by 4 bases, with 12 bases between the two germline ends. The CDR3 is 13 residues long. Germline V CDR1 and CDR2: LGHNT, FRNRAP. CDR3 sequence reads: CASGPGRSYGYTF. The DNA of the CDR3 is TGTGCTAGTGGCCCTGGACGAAGCTATGGCTACACCTTC. Using reference TRBV12-5 and TRBJ1-2 for the parts outside the CDR3, the full variable domain is DARVTQTPRHKVTEMGQEVTMRCQPILGHNTVFWYRQTMMQGLELLAYFRNRAPLDDSGMPKDRFSAEMPDATLATLKIQPSEPRDSAVYFCASGPGRSYGYTFGSGTRLTVV.

This clone appeared a single time. V gene TRBV18 combines with J gene TRBJ2-3; D remains ambiguous. Trimming stripped 2 bases from V and 3 bases from J, with 9 bases between. This CDR3 is 14 amino acids long. The germline CDR1 and CDR2 sequences are KGHSH and LQKENI. The CDR3 region is CASSPETMTDTQYF. DNA of the CDR3: TGTGCCAGCTCACCAGAGACAATGACAGATACGCAGTATTTT.

This clone was detected only a few times. The chain combines TRBV10-3 with TRBJ2-5; 8 nucleotides match TRBD2. Germline CDR1 ENHRY, CDR2 SYGVKD. The CDR3 runs 15 residues. V dropped 2 bases and J dropped 1; count of bases not matched to a gene: 3. The CDR3: CAISEPGGTQETQYF. The CDR3 DNA sequence: TGTGCCATCAGTGAGCCGGGAGGGACCCAAGAGACCCAGTACTTC.

This chain joins TRBV6-1 and TRBJ2-5, with TRBD2 matching over 9 bases. Germline loops: CDR1 MNHNS, CDR2 SASEGT. The V segment lost 4 bases and the J segment 1 base; nucleotides outside the gene matches: 13. CDR3 size: 18 residues. The CDR3 here is CASSGDGAGGPFQETQYF. Here the CDR3 DNA reads TGTGCCAGCAGTGGCGATGGGGCGGGGGGGCCTTTCCAAGAGACCCAGTACTTC.

The chain carries TRBV10-3 and TRBJ2-2, with TRBD2 as a possible D gene (6 bases). CDR1 and CDR2 from the germline V gene are ENHRY and SYGVKD. Trimming left V 0 bases short and J 13 bases short, with 6 bases between. The CDR3 length is 11 residues. CDR3: CAISESEGLFF. As DNA, the CDR3 is TGTGCCATCAGTGAGTCGGAGGGGCTGTTTTTT.

The chain links TRBV7-2 to TRBJ1-4; D is ambiguous. Between the trimmed V and J ends, which lost 6 bases and 5 bases, there was a span of 16 bases. Looked up from germline, CDR1 is SGHTA and CDR2 is FQGNSA. This CDR3 is built from 15 residues. The chain's CDR3 is CASRPGTEPNEKLFF. CDR3 bases: TGTGCCAGCAGACCAGGCACAGAGCCAAATGAAAAACTGTTTTTT.

The chain employs TRBV28 and TRBJ2-5, with TRBD1 identical over 8 bases. The germline CDR1 and CDR2 sequences are MDHEN and SYDVKM. V shed 3 bases and J 6 bases; nucleotides not matched to a gene: 6. The CDR3 spans 14 residues. The CDR3 bases are TGTGCCAGCAGTTTCCCCGACAGGGGTCAGACCCAGTACTTC. This codes for CASSFPDRGQTQYF.

The V gene is TRBV5-4, the J gene TRBJ1-6; D might be TRBD1 (5 bases). V lost 4 bases to trimming and J lost 9 bases, with 17 bases between them. Germline loops: CDR1 SGHNT, CDR2 YYREEE (reference sequence). The CDR3 is 15 amino acids. Here the CDR3 reads CASSPGGLSGSPLHF. The CDR3 DNA reads TGTGCCAGCAGCCCGGGGGGGTTGTCGGGTTCACCCCTCCACTTT.

This clone appeared a single time. The chain couples TRBV7-3 to TRBJ2-5; perhaps TRBD1 as D (6 bases). Trimming left V 5 bases short and J 1 base short, with 14 bases between. CDR3 length: 15 amino acids. Germline V gene lookup returns CDR1 SGHTA and CDR2 FQGTGA. CDR3 loop: CASSRRGGGQETQYF. CDR3 DNA: TGTGCCAGCAGCCGTCGTGGGGGCGGCCAAGAGACCCAGTACTTC.

The chain employs TRBV2 and TRBJ1-5; no definite D call. The length of the CDR3 is 12 residues. Trimming took off 3 bases at V and 6 bases at J, with 6 bases between the two ends. Germline CDR1 SNHLY, CDR2 FYNNEI. Written as DNA, the CDR3 is TGTGCCAGCAGTGAGTCCTTTCAGCCCCAGCATTTT. Translated: CASSESFQPQHF.

The chain is built from TRBV19 and TRBJ2-3, with 9 bases fitting TRBD2. J lost 7 bases, V lost 4 bases, and 12 bases had no gene match. Germline values: CDR1 LNHDA, CDR2 SQIVND (reference sequence). The CDR3 has 16 amino acids. As DNA, the CDR3 is TGTGCCAGTAGTAAAGCGGCTAGCGGGACGTTATATACGCAGTATTTT. Its protein product is CASSKAASGTLYTQYF.

The DNA for the CDR3 is TGTGCCAGTAGTATGGACGGTAATCAGCCCCAGCATTTT. Translation: CASSMDGNQPQHF. J is TRBJ1-5 and V is TRBV19; D unresolved. The CDR3 consists of 13 residues. Trimming cost V 3 bases and J 4 bases, with 7 bases left between them. Germline V lookup: CDR1 LNHDA, CDR2 SQIVND (reference sequence).

V usage is TRBV5-1 and J usage is TRBJ2-1; 13 nucleotides align to TRBD2. Germline loops: CDR1 SGHRS, CDR2 YFSETQ. CDR3 length equals 16 residues. J was trimmed by 6 bases and V by 4 bases; bases with no gene match: 7. The CDR3 bases are TGCGCCAGCAGCCTGCCAACTAGCGGGAGGGTCAATGAGCAGTTCTTC. Protein: CASSLPTSGRVNEQFF.

The chain couples TRBV19 to TRBJ2-2; D is unclear. This CDR3 has 13 residues. Germline CDR1 and CDR2: LNHDA and SQIVND (reference sequence). Trimming stripped 8 bases from V and 6 bases from J, with 13 bases between. CDR3 DNA: TGTGCCAGTGGCAGAGGTCGGGCCGGGGAGCTGTTTTTT. Amino acid sequence: CASGRGRAGELFF.

This clone was counted a few times. The chain combines TRBV2 with TRBJ2-1; 10 bases are shared with TRBD2. The CDR3 sequence is 15 residues long. Losses at the gene ends were 5 bases for V and 8 bases for J; bases not matched to a gene: 9. The V gene's germline CDR1 is SNHLY and CDR2 FYNNEI. This CDR3 reads CASSSTSGFRDEQFF. The CDR3 DNA sequence: TGTGCCAGCAGTTCGACTAGCGGGTTCCGGGATGAGCAGTTCTTC.